Below, one TCR beta chain is given with its context. Its antigen is not known. Sequencing was performed with immunoSEQ multiplex PCR; in TCRdb, only in-frame clones are kept and a portion is missing. The repertoire holds 150,000 or so clones, with around nine tenths as singletons. This entry comes from a study of T cell responses to AZD1222 COVID-19 vaccine. Study as a whole: Analysis merged second doses at about 4 or about 12 weeks. Study findings and constraints: Two AZD1222 administrations were followed by greater Spike-specific TCR breadth and depth.

There are 13 residues in the CDR3. Germline CDR1 reads WSHSY; CDR2 reads SAAADI. Trimming took off 6 bases at V and 5 bases at J, with 14 bases between the two ends. The sequencing used peripheral blood, collected on day 0 of AZD1222 vaccination. The clonotype originates from an adult in good health. The chain joins TRBV10-2 to TRBJ2-7; D may be TRBD1 (6 bases). The CDR3 is CASSYENRDEQYF. CDR3 nucleotides: TGCGCCAGCAGCTACGAGAACAGGGACGAGCAGTACTTC.